A selection of T cell receptor beta chains follows, all from one sample in a study of radiotherapy plus CTLA-4 blockade in lung cancer. Only in-frame clones appear in the TCRdb table, and some are missing; sequencing was by immunoSEQ multiplex PCR. The table has roughly 73,000 clones, 80% to 90% seen once. Sequencing was performed on peripheral blood, taken from a patient treated with radiotherapy plus ipilimumab. These receptors were taken from a human donor with non-small cell lung cancer that progressed on radiotherapy plus ipilimumab. Each CDR3 is given with its conserved first and last residue. Each record gives: clone size, J gene, D gene, V gene, CDR3 protein, CDR3 DNA. A D gene is named only where the DNA matches it firmly. Some rows have no size entry. The others give once, few or many, or a class for an expanded clone.

many,TRBJ2-2,TRBD2,TRBV5-6,CASTQLGVGLAITGELFF,TGTGCCAGCACCCAACTTGGGGTTGGACTAGCTATCACCGGGGAGCTGTTTTTT
-,TRBJ2-2,-,TRBV4-1,CASSQVSAGELFF,TGCGCCAGCAGCCAAGTCAGCGCCGGGGAGCTGTTTTTT
-,TRBJ1-1,-,TRBV7-8,CASSLAGIRKNTEAFF,TGTGCCAGCAGCTTAGCTGGGATAAGAAAGAACACTGAAGCTTTCTTT
-,TRBJ2-1,-,TRBV7-3,CASSDRDSPGNNEQFF,TGTGCCAGCAGCGACCGGGACTCCCCAGGGAACAATGAGCAGTTCTTC
-,TRBJ2-4,-,TRBV4-1,CASSQDEGVAKNIQYF,TGCGCCAGCAGCCAAGATGAAGGAGTAGCCAAAAACATTCAGTACTTC
-,TRBJ2-7,-,TRBV28,CASSLTGPYEQYF,TGTGCCAGCAGTTTGACAGGCCCCTACGAGCAGTACTTC
-,TRBJ1-5,-,TRBV6-6,CASRGQLVQPQHF,TGTGCCAGCAGGGGGCAGTTAGTTCAGCCCCAGCATTTT
-,TRBJ1-2,TRBD1,TRBV23-1,CASSLRPGQVFSNYGYTF,TGCGCCAGCAGTCTCCGACCGGGACAGGTTTTTTCTAACTATGGCTACACCTTC
-,TRBJ2-1,TRBD2,TRBV7-9,CASSLGSFGAGRYNEQFF,TGTGCCAGCAGCTTAGGTTCTTTTGGAGCGGGAAGATACAATGAGCAGTTCTTC
-,TRBJ2-1,-,TRBV11-3,CASSSEGFNEQFF,TGTGCCAGCAGCTCTGAAGGTTTCAATGAGCAGTTCTTC
-,TRBJ2-1,-,TRBV6-1,CASSAQGDSYNEQFF,TGTGCCAGCAGTGCACAGGGTGACTCCTACAATGAGCAGTTCTTC
-,TRBJ2-1,-,TRBV5-1,CASSLAGIARDNEQFF,TGCGCCAGCAGCTTGGCCGGAATAGCTCGGGACAATGAGCAGTTCTTC
-,TRBJ2-5,-,TRBV18,CASSHGAQETQYF,TGTGCCAGCTCCCACGGGGCTCAAGAGACCCAGTACTTC
-,TRBJ2-1,-,TRBV7-9,CASSLDDYNEQFF,TGTGCCAGCAGCTTAGACGATTACAATGAGCAGTTCTTC
-,TRBJ1-1,-,TRBV6-6,CASSPRAAVTEAFF,TGTGCCAGCAGTCCCCGGGCCGCGGTAACTGAAGCTTTCTTT
few,TRBJ1-2,TRBD1,TRBV15,CATSSSRDRVDGYTF,TGTGCCACCAGCAGTTCCCGGGACAGGGTCGATGGCTACACCTTC
-,TRBJ2-5,-,TRBV14,CASSQAQTVTQETQYF,TGTGCCAGCAGCCAAGCGCAGACAGTGACTCAAGAGACCCAGTACTTC
-,TRBJ2-7,-,TRBV18,CASSYQGFYEQYF,TGTGCCAGCTCATACCAGGGGTTCTACGAGCAGTACTTC